The clone carrying this T cell receptor (beta chain) was found many times. The CDR3 consists of 15 residues. The germline V gene has CDR1 MNHNS and CDR2 SASEGT. RNA transcripts were the template for amplifying TCR beta CDR3 regions. An initial round of RT-PCR targeting the TCR CDR3 relied on the HTBI primer set. TCRdb reprocessed the multiplex PCR reads with MiXCR, giving one entry per CDR3 protein. Among around 600,000 distinct CDR3 sequences listed, approximately 14% were seen once. These data come from a study of T cells in Graves' hyperthyroidism and ophthalmopathy. Lactation, pregnancy, other autoimmune disease or uncontrolled infection excluded patients.

The V gene is TRBV6-1, the J gene TRBJ1-6; 8 nucleotides align to TRBD1. Sequencing was performed on blood. The sequence came from a woman aged 50 to 60 with Graves' ophthalmopathy. CDR3 nucleotide sequence: TGTGCTTGGACAGGGTACCGATCCTATAATTCACCCCTCCACTTT. It encodes CAWTGYRSYNSPLHF.